This entry is about one TCR beta chain. Its cognate antigen is unknown. These data are taken from a study of shared clonotypes between healthy human individuals. About the study: Aged 18 to 49, the donors were a couple of women and a few men.

Study outcomes and limitations: Larger estimated richness was generally seen in naive subsets than in memory subsets.

Germline CDR1 and CDR2: LGHNA and YSLEER. The CDR3 runs to 15 residues. V was trimmed by 0 bases and J by 7 bases, leaving 16 bases between them. Method: immunoSEQ multiplex PCR; TCRdb's copy keeps in-frame clones and lacks some. The sample has about 1 million clones, approximately 70% seen once; the top ten hold approximately 1.5%. The sequencing input was memory CD4+ T cells sorted from blood. The subset was: CD45RA-negative fraction. The source of this sequence is a man younger than 35 in good health. V usage is TRBV4-3 and J usage is TRBJ2-7; no reliable D call. The CDR3 DNA sequence: TGCGCCAGCAGCCAAGATCTATTATATGGAGAAGAGCAGTACTTC. As protein: CASSQDLLYGEEQYF.